The source of this T cell receptor beta chain is a study of cytomegalovirus exposure and HLA in healthy donors (TCRdb year 2017). Background for the entire study: According to a later analysis, one platform produced both the roughly 120 validation repertoires and the 620 or so repertoires of the first cohort. Besides the first cohort of approximately 670 subjects, a separate validation cohort made up of 120 different subjects was used. The study aimed to test whether signatures of past pathogen exposure could be identified by cataloging public T cell receptors. High-throughput TCR immunosequencing, statistical association of individual TCRs with disease status, and machine learning were combined to predict cytomegalovirus infection status. Here is what the overall study found, with its caveats: Cytomegalovirus status was reported to be diagnosed by the classifier with high specificity and sensitivity in both the original and validation cohorts. In the study, 164 TCR beta chains were listed as associated with cytomegalovirus. The validation cohort had no HLA typing available for a later analysis, so co-occurrence within that cohort was assessed over all 130 or so repertoires. In vitro tests confirmed that a few of the cytomegalovirus-associated TCR beta chains recognize cytomegalovirus antigens. Most TCR sequences were observed very rarely across donors, whereas some public TCRs were present in many individuals. The authors suggested that the approach could potentially be extended to other disease states and immunological phenotypes. A later analysis found that TCRs clustered in the first cohort also tended to co-occur in the 120 validation repertoires, with about 94% of cluster scores above 0.

This clone was seen only a few times. The antigen this receptor binds is unknown. Per-base qualities were not stored, and no clone one base away is much larger. The donors were included in the validation cohort of 130 or so subjects, a group kept apart from the roughly 700-subject first cohort. The CDR3 goes from the cysteine to the phenylalanine over 16 residues. This entry keeps only the CDR3 DNA: 48 bases, framed from base 1. Trimming takes 5 bases off V and 0 bases off J; junction bases not matched to a gene: 4. From the germline V gene (reference sequence), CDR1 is SGHNT and CDR2 is YYREEE. Libraries were made using the immunoSEQ multiplex PCR assay. The source study handled its data this way. A statistical classification framework was built to diagnose cytomegalovirus status from the catalog of TCR beta chain sequences. This is the immuneACCESS table as TCRdb keeps it, with only in-frame sequences that have V and J called. A part of the clones is gone; compared with another copy, unresolved V genes explain less than half, and the rest is unexplained. The V and J calls and clone size are taken from that table; D and trimming were inferred from the DNA. This sample holds 130,000 or so clones; 85% to 90% were observed only once. Of the sample, roughly 2% falls within the top ten clones.

The V gene is TRBV5-4 and the J gene is TRBJ2-1, and 11 bases in between align with TRBD2. The material sequenced was PBMCs. The origin of this receptor is a woman under 30 in good health and CMV-seronegative. The DNA sequence is TGTGCCAGCAGTGCCGGGACTAGCGGCTCCTACAATGAGCAGTTCTTC. Translated, this is CASSAGTSGSYNEQFF.